One sample yielded the 32 T cell receptor beta chains listed below, sequenced in a study of CD8+CD57+ T cells in acquired aplastic anemia. TCR beta VDJ and CDR3 profiles were obtained from a genomic DNA template. TCRdb analysed the reads with MiXCR anew, one entry per CDR3 protein. The sample yields around 170,000 distinct CDR3 sequences, around 60% seen once. Material: sorted CD4+, CD8+, or CD8+CD57+ T cells (not recorded which) from PBMCs. All receptors come from a human donor in good health.

This clonotype was counted between two and nine times. The genes are TRBV24-1 and TRBJ2-6; D call uncertain. The CDR3 length is 15 residues. CDR1 KGHDR and CDR2 SFDVKD come from the germline V gene. V was trimmed by 6 bases and J by 1 base, leaving 9 bases between them. This chain's CDR3 is CATSPDGSGANVLTF. For the CDR3, the DNA is TGTGCCACCAGTCCAGACGGGTCTGGGGCCAACGTCCTGACTTTC.

Comment on this clonotype: This sequence may be a read error, since a much larger clone differs from it by one base. The CDR3 loop reads CASSPTDTEAFF. The CDR3 region has the DNA TGTGCCAGCAGCCCGACGGACACTGAAGCTTTCTTT. V and J are TRBV3-1 and TRBJ1-1; D ambiguous. The CDR3 length is 12 residues. The V end lost 4 bases, the J end lost 3 bases, and 6 bases lay between the germline ends. Germline V gene data show CDR1 as LGHDT and CDR2 as YNNKEL (reference sequence).

V gene TRBV15 combines with J gene TRBJ1-2; 7 bases map to TRBD1. The CDR3 consists of 13 residues. V shed 7 bases, J shed 1 base, and the junction held 3 bases outside the gene matches. Per the germline V gene, CDR1 is LNHNV and CDR2 is YYDKDF (reference sequence). CDR3: CATKDRLNYGYTF. In nucleotides, the CDR3 is TGTGCCACCAAGGACAGGCTTAACTATGGCTACACCTTC. The whole variable domain, filled in from reference TRBV15 and TRBJ1-2, reads DAMVIQNPRYQVTQFGKPVTLSCSQTLNHNVMYWYQQKSSQAPKLLFHYYDKDFNNEADTPDNFQSRRPNTSFCFLDIRSPGLGDTAMYLCATKDRLNYGYTFGSGTRLTVV.

This clonotype showed up many times. The chain has TRBV29-1 and TRBJ1-1, with a possible D match to TRBD1 (6 bases). Germline V gene data show CDR1 as SQVTM and CDR2 as ANQGSEA. V lost 6 bases, J lost 1 base, and 9 bases lay in between. The CDR3 contains 12 residues. CDR3 loop: CSVLQGNTEAFF. Here the CDR3 DNA reads TGCAGCGTACTACAGGGGAACACTGAAGCTTTCTTT.

The CDR3 DNA follows: TGTGCCAGTAGTCTGCGGACGGCCTCCTACGAGCAGTACTTC. This gives the protein CASSLRTASYEQYF. V gene TRBV19 combines with J gene TRBJ2-7; D not certain. From germline, CDR1 is LNHDA and CDR2 SQIVND (reference sequence). This CDR3 spans 14 amino acids. The germline V and J ends were trimmed by 5 bases and 0 bases, with 11 bases remaining between them.

The V and J genes are TRBV7-9 and TRBJ2-1; 7 bases map to TRBD2. The CDR3 is 15 residues long. V trimming: 5 bases; J trimming: 1 base; junction bases outside the gene matches: 5. In germline, CDR1 is SEHNR, CDR2 FQNEAQ (reference sequence). CDR3 in DNA: TGTGCCAGCAGCCCCCCGGGGGGATCCTACAATGAGCAGTTCTTC. Protein: CASSPPGGSYNEQFF.

The rearrangement joins TRBV5-1 to TRBJ1-2; no firm D call. V was clipped by 2 bases and J by 2 bases, with 10 bases between them. The CDR3 extends over 14 amino acids. Germline V CDR1 and CDR2: SGHRS, YFSETQ. The CDR3 reads CASSFAQANYGYTF. The DNA for the CDR3 is TGCGCCAGCAGCTTTGCCCAGGCCAACTATGGCTACACCTTC.

This clonotype was counted a few times. This chain connects TRBV25-1 to TRBJ2-7; maybe TRBD1 (6 bases). CDR3 length equals 19 residues. The germline gives CDR1 MGHDK, CDR2 SYGVNS. The V and J ends lost 3 bases and 3 bases respectively, with 27 bases between them. CDR3 coding DNA: TGTGCCAGCAGTGACTTGGACCCCGCGAACAGGGATCGAGGCTACGAGCAGTACTTC. Translation gives CASSDLDPANRDRGYEQYF.

The gene calls are TRBV7-6 and TRBJ1-3; D not resolved. Per the germline V gene, CDR1 is SGHVS and CDR2 is FNYEAQ. The V end was cut by 5 bases, the J end by 3 bases, with 11 bases between. The CDR3 runs 14 residues. The CDR3 loop is CASSPRRFGNTIYF. CDR3 bases: TGTGCCAGCAGCCCCCGCAGGTTTGGAAACACCATATATTTT.

The V call is TRBV7-2, the J call TRBJ2-2; TRBD2 might be the D (6 bases). Germline V CDR1 and CDR2: SGHTA, FQGNSA. The V and J ends lost 11 bases and 1 base respectively, with 17 bases between them. This CDR3 comprises 15 residues. CDR3 sequence: CAWSPGTGNTGELFF. The CDR3 DNA sequence: TGTGCCTGGAGCCCCGGGACTGGGAACACCGGGGAGCTGTTTTTT.

The rearrangement uses TRBV20-1 and TRBJ2-2; 12 bases are a match to TRBD2. The CDR3 totals 18 residues. From germline, CDR1 is DFQATT and CDR2 SNEGSKA (reference sequence). Germline trimming cut 6 bases from V and 9 bases from J; bases unmatched to any gene: 20. The CDR3 coding sequence is TGCAGTGCAAGGAAGGGTGCCCTAGCGGGAGGGCCCATTTGGGAGCTGTTTTTT. It translates to CSARKGALAGGPIWELFF.

With respect to this clonotype: The junction departs from the called germline gene at one end, perhaps through a read error. The chain links TRBV7-9 to TRBJ2-2; D may be TRBD2 (6 bases). Per germline, CDR1 SEHNR and CDR2 FQNEAQ (reference sequence). CDR3 length: 16 amino acids. CDR3 bases: TGTGCCGGCAGCTTATTGTGGGGGGAGAACACCGGGGAGCTGTTTTTT. It translates to CAGSLLWGENTGELFF.

This clonotype was detected once. At one of its ends the junction is not consistent with the germline gene, which may arise from a read error. The chain carries TRBV20-1 and TRBJ2-7; 10 positions agree with TRBD2. This CDR3 region has 15 residues. Germline loops: CDR1 DFQATT, CDR2 SNEGSKA (reference sequence). This CDR3 is CSAPNSGRISYEQHF. CDR3 DNA: TGCAGTGCACCTAATAGCGGGAGGATCTCCTACGAGCAGCACTTC.

This rearrangement joins TRBV7-3 to TRBJ2-7; D remains unclear. Germline CDR1 reads SGHTA; CDR2 reads FQGTGA. Trimming removed 5 bases from V and 0 bases from J, with 8 bases in between. The CDR3 totals 13 residues. This CDR3 is CASSPALSYEQYF. CDR3 bases: TGTGCCAGCAGCCCCGCCCTCTCCTACGAGCAGTACTTC.

This chain joins TRBV7-9 and TRBJ1-2; D ambiguous. The V gene's germline CDR1 is SEHNR and CDR2 FQNEAQ (reference sequence). The CDR3 runs 13 residues. With 4 bases removed from V and 4 bases from J, the gap between germline ends came to 10 bases. The CDR3 DNA reads as TGTGCCAGCAGCTATCCCAAAAGCTATGGCTACACCTTC. It yields the protein CASSYPKSYGYTF.

This clonotype was seen just once. This chain links TRBV16 with TRBJ1-2, with 7 bases identical to TRBD1. V was pared by 2 bases and J by 2 bases, with 5 bases of the junction left unmatched. Germline assignment: CDR1 KGHSY and CDR2 FQNENV. The CDR3 loop spans 15 amino acids. The CDR3, as DNA: TGTGCCAGCAGCCAAAACTTACAGGGGAACTATGGCTACACCTTC. Residues: CASSQNLQGNYGYTF.

CDR3: CASSDRSGGETQYF. The CDR3 region has the DNA TGTGCCAGCAGTGATAGAAGTGGGGGAGAGACCCAGTACTTC. The chain couples TRBV2 to TRBJ2-5, with D perhaps matching TRBD1 or TRBD2 (5 bases each). CDR1 is SNHLY, CDR2 FYNNEI, per germline. This CDR3 spans 14 amino acids. Trimming shortened V by 3 bases and J by 4 bases, and 12 bases separated the two germline ends.

The sample holds many counts of this clonotype. The chain employs TRBV9 and TRBJ2-1; 12 positions match TRBD2. The CDR3 consists of 16 residues. The J segment lost 3 bases and the V segment lost 2 bases, leaving 3 bases of the junction unmatched. Per germline, CDR1 SGDLS and CDR2 YYNGEE. CDR3 bases: TGTGCCAGCAGCGTTGGACTAGCGGGGATCTACAATGAGCAGTTCTTC. Its protein is CASSVGLAGIYNEQFF.

The chain carries TRBV6-1 and TRBJ1-2; possibly TRBD1 for D (6 bases). This CDR3 contains 12 residues. From germline, CDR1 is MNHNS and CDR2 SASEGT. V lost 6 bases, J lost 12 bases, and 17 bases lay in between. CDR3 in amino acids: CASRTPAGENTF. The CDR3 bases are TGTGCCAGCAGGACCCCGGCAGGGGAAAACACCTTC.

The V gene is TRBV24-1, the J gene TRBJ1-5; TRBD1 matches at 7 bases. Germline values: CDR1 KGHDR, CDR2 SFDVKD. J was trimmed by 4 bases and V by 6 bases; bases with no gene match: 8. This CDR3 is 15 amino acids long. The CDR3 nucleotides read TGTGCCACCAGTTTGACAGGGCTGGGAAATCAGCCCCAGCATTTT. Amino acid sequence: CATSLTGLGNQPQHF.

J is TRBJ1-1 and V is TRBV10-3, with a weak D call TRBD1 (5 bases). CDR3 length: 13 amino acids. Germline V gene lookup returns CDR1 ENHRY and CDR2 SYGVKD. Trimming removed 11 bases from V and 0 bases from J, with 13 bases in between. CDR3 coding DNA: TGTGCCGCGGGGGATACCTTGAACACTGAAGCTTTCTTT. It yields the protein CAAGDTLNTEAFF.

This clonotype came up once. The chain couples TRBV11-3 to TRBJ2-7, with D possibly being TRBD1 (7 bases). V was pared by 5 bases and J by 6 bases, with 20 bases between. The V gene's germline CDR1 is SGHNT and CDR2 YENEEA. This CDR3 is 15 amino acids long. CDR3 in DNA: TGTGCCAGCAGCCTAAACGGGGGAAACAGGGGCGAGCAGTACTTC. The encoded protein is CASSLNGGNRGEQYF.

This clonotype came up many times. The chain links TRBV14 to TRBJ1-1; 7 bases match TRBD1. Trimming cost V 3 bases and J 5 bases; bases outside gene matches: 9. CDR3 length: 15 residues. Germline V CDR1 and CDR2: SGHDN, FVKESK. The CDR3 nucleotides are TGTGCCAGCAGCCACCACGGAGGGGGCCGTACTGAAGCTTTCTTT. It yields the protein CASSHHGGGRTEAFF. The full variable domain, with the rest looked up from reference TRBV14 and TRBJ1-1, is EAGVTQFPSHSVIEKGQTVTLRCDPISGHDNLYWYRRVMGKEIKFLLHFVKESKQDESGMPNNRFLAERTGGTYSTLKVQPAELEDSGVYFCASSHHGGGRTEAFFGQGTRLTVV.

This clonotype occurred a few times. The V call is TRBV20-1, the J call TRBJ2-5; D ambiguous. Looked up from germline, CDR1 is DFQATT and CDR2 is SNEGSKA (reference sequence). With 1 base removed from V and 5 bases from J, the gap between germline ends came to 17 bases. The CDR3 spans 15 residues. The CDR3: CSARVPPELEETQYF. Written as DNA, the CDR3 is TGCAGTGCTAGAGTCCCCCCGGAGTTGGAGGAGACCCAGTACTTC.

This clonotype appeared many times. This sequence joins TRBV19 and TRBJ1-3, with a tentative D call TRBD1 (5 bases). V gave up 5 bases and J gave up 0 bases, with 11 bases separating them. This CDR3 is built from 15 residues. CDR1 is LNHDA and CDR2 is SQIVND in the germline V gene (reference sequence). The CDR3 DNA follows: TGTGCCAGTAGTGTGGACACCGGCTCTGGAAACACCATATATTTT. Its protein is CASSVDTGSGNTIYF.

This clonotype was recorded at least ten times. The chain has TRBV7-6 and TRBJ2-3, with 8 bases lining up with TRBD2. J lost 1 base, V lost 3 bases, and 0 bases had no gene match. CDR3 length equals 14 residues. Germline loops: CDR1 SGHVS, CDR2 FNYEAQ. DNA for the CDR3: TGTGCCAGCAGCTTTAGCGGGGGCACAGATACGCAGTATTTT. This sequence encodes CASSFSGGTDTQYF.

The rearrangement joins TRBV19 to TRBJ1-5, with D tentatively TRBD1 (5 bases). CDR1 and CDR2 from the germline V gene are LNHDA and SQIVND (reference sequence). Trimming took off 1 base at V and 9 bases at J, with 13 bases between the two ends. This CDR3 comprises 14 residues. The CDR3 sequence: CASSIGRGEGPQHF. The CDR3 DNA sequence: TGTGCCAGTAGTATAGGGAGAGGGGAAGGGCCCCAGCATTTT.

This clonotype was detected once. J is TRBJ1-1 and V is TRBV5-1, with D tentatively TRBD1 (5 bases). Trimming took off 2 bases at V and 2 bases at J, with 16 bases between the two ends. This CDR3 has 16 amino acids. CDR1 and CDR2 (germline): SGHRS, YFSETQ. The CDR3 DNA sequence: TGCGCCAGCAGCTTTAAGGGGATAGCTACAAACACTGAAGCTTTCTTT. Its protein is CASSFKGIATNTEAFF.

V is TRBV12-3 or TRBV12-4 and J is TRBJ1-1, with D hard to call. This CDR3 comprises 11 residues. The CDR3, as DNA: TGTGCTAGTGGCTCGGACACTGAAGCTTTCTTT. Amino acid sequence: CASGSDTEAFF.

In this sample, this clonotype turned up a few times. A junction boundary mismatches the germline segment, possibly from a read error. The CDR3 nucleotides read TGCGCCAGCAGCTTTGGGGTTCGGGGAATCGACGAGCAGTACTTC. Its translation is CASSFGVRGIDEQYF. The rearrangement joins TRBV7-2 to TRBJ2-7, with a tentative D call TRBD2 (5 bases). From germline, CDR1 is SGHTA and CDR2 FQGNSA. The CDR3 runs 15 residues.

The V and J genes are TRBV20-1 and TRBJ1-4; D may be TRBD1 (5 bases). CDR3 length: 14 amino acids. Deletions cut 0 bases from V and 8 bases from J, with 13 bases between. Germline CDR1 DFQATT, CDR2 SNEGSKA (reference sequence). This CDR3 reads CSAREGREVEKLFF. The CDR3 region has the DNA TGCAGTGCTAGAGAGGGCAGGGAAGTCGAAAAACTGTTTTTT.

The chain has TRBV10-3 and TRBJ1-5, with D unclear. The CDR3 totals 14 residues. The ends were cut back, 3 bases at V and 6 bases at J, with 12 bases in the middle. Germline loops: CDR1 ENHRY, CDR2 SYGVKD. Here the CDR3 reads CAISDDLTGQPQHF. The CDR3 region has the DNA TGTGCCATCAGTGACGACCTAACGGGTCAGCCCCAGCATTTT.